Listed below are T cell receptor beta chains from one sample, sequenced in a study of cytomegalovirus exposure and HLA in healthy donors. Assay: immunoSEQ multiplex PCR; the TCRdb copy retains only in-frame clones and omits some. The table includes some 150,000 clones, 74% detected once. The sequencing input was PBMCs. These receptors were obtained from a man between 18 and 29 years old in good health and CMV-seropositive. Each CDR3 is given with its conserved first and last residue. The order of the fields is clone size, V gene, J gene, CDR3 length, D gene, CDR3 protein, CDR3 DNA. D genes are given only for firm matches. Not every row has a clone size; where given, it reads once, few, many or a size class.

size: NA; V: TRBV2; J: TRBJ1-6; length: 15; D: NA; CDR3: CASSPPGHYNSPLHF; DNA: TGTGCCAGCAGCCCCCCGGGACACTATAATTCACCCCTCCACTTT
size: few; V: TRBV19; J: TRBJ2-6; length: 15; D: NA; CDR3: CASSLRGSGANVLTF; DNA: TGTGCCAGTAGTCTACGGGGGTCTGGGGCCAACGTCCTGACTTTC
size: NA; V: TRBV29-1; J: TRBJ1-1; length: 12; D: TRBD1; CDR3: CSGRQGAGEAFF; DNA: TGCAGCGGGCGACAGGGGGCGGGTGAAGCTTTCTTT
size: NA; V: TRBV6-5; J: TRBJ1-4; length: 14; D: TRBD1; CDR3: CASSRTGGFEKLFF; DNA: TGTGCCAGCAGTCGGACAGGGGGTTTTGAAAAACTGTTTTTT
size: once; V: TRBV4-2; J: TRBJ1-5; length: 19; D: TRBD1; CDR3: CASSQELPGTGGATQPQHF; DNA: TGTGCCAGCAGCCAAGAACTTCCCGGGACAGGGGGCGCGACTCAGCCCCAGCATTTT
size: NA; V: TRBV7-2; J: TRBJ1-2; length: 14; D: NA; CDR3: CASSPNAGGYGYTF; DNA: TGTGCCAGCAGCCCGAATGCGGGGGGGTATGGCTACACCTTC
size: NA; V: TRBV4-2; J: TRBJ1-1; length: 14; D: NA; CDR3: CASSQPGGRGEAFF; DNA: TGTGCCAGCAGCCAACCTGGTGGCAGGGGAGAAGCTTTCTTT
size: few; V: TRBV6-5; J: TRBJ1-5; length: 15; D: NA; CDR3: CASSSASGGNQPQHF; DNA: TGTGCCAGCAGTTCCGCCTCCGGGGGGAATCAGCCCCAGCATTTT
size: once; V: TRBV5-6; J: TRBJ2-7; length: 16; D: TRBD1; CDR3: CASSSGPGQGAYEQYF; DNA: TGTGCCAGCAGCTCGGGCCCGGGACAGGGGGCATACGAGCAGTACTTC
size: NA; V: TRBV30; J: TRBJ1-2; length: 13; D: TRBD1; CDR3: CAWSVRPGGGYTF; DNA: TGTGCCTGGAGTGTAAGGCCAGGGGGTGGCTACACCTTC
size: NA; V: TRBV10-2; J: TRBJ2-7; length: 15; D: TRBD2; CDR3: CASSGWGGSWAEQYF; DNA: TGCGCCAGCAGTGGGTGGGGCGGGAGTTGGGCCGAGCAGTACTTC
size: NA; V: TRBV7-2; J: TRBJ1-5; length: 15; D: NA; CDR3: CASSFGQLEDQPQHF; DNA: TGTGCCAGCAGCTTCGGACAGTTGGAGGATCAGCCCCAGCATTTT
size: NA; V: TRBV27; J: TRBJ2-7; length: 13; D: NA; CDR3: CASSRAGTYEQYF; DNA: TGTGCCAGCAGTAGGGCGGGAACCTACGAGCAGTACTTC
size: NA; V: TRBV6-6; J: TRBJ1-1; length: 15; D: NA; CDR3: CASAITGGGYTEAFF; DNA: TGTGCCAGCGCCATTACGGGGGGGGGCTACACTGAAGCTTTCTTT
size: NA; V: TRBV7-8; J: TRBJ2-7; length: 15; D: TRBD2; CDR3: CASSYLAGSGNEQYF; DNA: TGTGCCAGCAGCTACCTAGCGGGGAGTGGTAACGAGCAGTACTTC
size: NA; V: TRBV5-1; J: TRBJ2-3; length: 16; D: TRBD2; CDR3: CASSRAGTSLPDTQYF; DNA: TGCGCCAGCAGCCGGGCGGGGACTAGCCTCCCAGATACGCAGTATTTT
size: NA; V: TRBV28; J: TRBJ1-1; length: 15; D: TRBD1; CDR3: CASSPPDREDTEAFF; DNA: TGTGCCAGCAGCCCTCCGGACAGGGAGGACACTGAAGCTTTCTTT
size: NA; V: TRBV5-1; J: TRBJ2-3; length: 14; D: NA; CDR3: CASSKGTSTDTQYF; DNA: TGCGCCAGCAGCAAAGGGACTAGCACAGATACGCAGTATTTT
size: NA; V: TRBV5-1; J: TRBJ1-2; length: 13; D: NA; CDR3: CASSEGTNGGYTF; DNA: TGCGCCAGCAGCGAGGGGACAAACGGCGGCTACACCTTC
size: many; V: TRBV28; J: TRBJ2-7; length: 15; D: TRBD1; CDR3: CASSYPGTGPYEQYF; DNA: TGTGCCAGCAGTTACCCCGGGACAGGACCCTACGAGCAGTACTTC
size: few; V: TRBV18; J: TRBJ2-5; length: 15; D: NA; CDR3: CASSPIISLQETQYF; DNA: TGTGCCAGCTCACCAATAATCAGTCTCCAAGAGACCCAGTACTTC
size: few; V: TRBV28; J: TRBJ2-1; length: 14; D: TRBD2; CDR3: CAISRGGSYNEQFF; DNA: TGTGCCATCTCCCGGGGGGGCTCCTACAATGAGCAGTTCTTC
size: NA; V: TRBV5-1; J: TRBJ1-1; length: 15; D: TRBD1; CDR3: CASSLDDRGFTEAFF; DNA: TGCGCCAGCAGCTTGGATGACAGGGGATTCACTGAAGCTTTCTTT
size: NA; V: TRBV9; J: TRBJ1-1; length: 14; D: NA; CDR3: CASSVAGVDTEAFF; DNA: TGTGCCAGCAGCGTAGCGGGGGTGGACACTGAAGCTTTCTTT
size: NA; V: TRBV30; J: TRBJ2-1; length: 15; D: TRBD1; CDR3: CAWQISGTVYNEQFF; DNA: TGTGCCTGGCAGATCTCCGGGACAGTATACAATGAGCAGTTCTTC
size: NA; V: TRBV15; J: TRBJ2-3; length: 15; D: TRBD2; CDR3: CATSSGRAFTDTQYF; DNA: TGTGCCACCAGCAGTGGGAGGGCCTTCACAGATACGCAGTATTTT
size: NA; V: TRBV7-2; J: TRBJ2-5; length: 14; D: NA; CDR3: CASSPRFPGETQYF; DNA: TGTGCCAGCAGCCCCCGTTTCCCCGGGGAGACCCAGTACTTC
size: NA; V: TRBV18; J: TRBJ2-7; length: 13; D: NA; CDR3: CASSPLQGYERYF; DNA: TGTGCCAGCTCACCATTGCAGGGGTACGAGCGGTACTTC
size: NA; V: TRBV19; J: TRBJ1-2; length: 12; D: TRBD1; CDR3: CASSTTGAGYTF; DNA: TGTGCCAGTAGTACGACAGGGGCGGGCTACACCTTC
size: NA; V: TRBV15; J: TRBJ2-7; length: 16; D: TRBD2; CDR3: CATSRDRTSGTYEQYF; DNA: TGTGCCACCAGCAGAGACCGGACTAGCGGGACCTACGAGCAGTACTTC
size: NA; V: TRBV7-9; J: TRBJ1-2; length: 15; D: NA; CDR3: CASSRRDWENYGYTF; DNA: TGTGCCAGCAGCCGCCGGGACTGGGAGAACTATGGCTACACCTTC
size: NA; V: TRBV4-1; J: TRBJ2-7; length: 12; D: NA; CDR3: CASSHVLYEQYF; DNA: TGCGCCAGCAGCCACGTCCTCTACGAGCAGTACTTC
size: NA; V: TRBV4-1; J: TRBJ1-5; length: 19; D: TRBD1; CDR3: CASSQDRPVQTGSIQPQHF; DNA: TGCGCCAGCAGCCAAGATCGCCCTGTGCAGACAGGGAGTATTCAGCCCCAGCATTTT
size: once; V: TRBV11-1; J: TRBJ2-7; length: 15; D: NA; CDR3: CASSPDGSLSYEQYF; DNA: TGTGCCAGCAGCCCGGACGGGAGTCTATCCTACGAGCAGTACTTC
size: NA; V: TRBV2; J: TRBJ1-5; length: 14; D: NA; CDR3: CASSSVLGQQPQHF; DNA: TGTGCCAGCAGCAGTGTCCTAGGACAGCAGCCCCAGCATTTT
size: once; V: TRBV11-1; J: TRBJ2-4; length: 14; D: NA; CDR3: CASSLISVKNIQYF; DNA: TGTGCCAGCAGCTTAATCTCGGTCAAAAACATTCAGTACTTC
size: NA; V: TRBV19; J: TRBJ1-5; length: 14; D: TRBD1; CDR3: CASTDRPSGQPQHF; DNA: TGTGCCAGTACGGACAGGCCCTCAGGTCAGCCCCAGCATTTT
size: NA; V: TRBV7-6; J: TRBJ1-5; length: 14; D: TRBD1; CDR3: CASSSTGFDQPQHF; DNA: TGTGCCAGCAGCTCGACAGGGTTCGATCAGCCCCAGCATTTT
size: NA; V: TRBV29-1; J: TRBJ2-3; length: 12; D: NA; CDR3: CSVDRGADTQYF; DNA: TGCAGCGTTGACCGCGGGGCAGATACGCAGTATTTT
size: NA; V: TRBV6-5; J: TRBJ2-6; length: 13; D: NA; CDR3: CASGPSGANVLTF; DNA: TGTGCCAGCGGTCCCAGTGGGGCCAACGTCCTGACTTTC
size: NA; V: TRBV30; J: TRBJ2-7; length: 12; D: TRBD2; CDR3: CASGLAGYEQYF; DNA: TGTGCCTCGGGACTAGCGGGATACGAGCAGTACTTC